The 27 T cell receptor beta chains given below trace back to one sample, sequenced in a study of cytomegalovirus exposure and HLA in healthy donors. Assay used: immunoSEQ multiplex PCR; TCRdb lists only in-frame clones, some missing. The table has about 280,000 clones, roughly 90% seen once. The sequenced material came from PBMCs. The receptors stem from a woman under 30 in good health and CMV-seronegative.

This clone has more than one count but fewer than ten. CDR3 sequence: CASSQGTVDQPQHF. The CDR3 DNA sequence: TGTGCCAGCAGCCAAGGGACAGTTGATCAGCCCCAGCATTTT. The chain carries TRBV7-2 and TRBJ1-5, with TRBD1 identical over 7 bases. The germline gives CDR1 SGHTA, CDR2 FQGNSA. Trimming removed 5 bases from V and 5 bases from J; junction bases left unmatched: 6. There are 14 residues in the CDR3.

The CDR3 coding sequence is TGTGCCACCCGGGGGAGAAATCAGCCCCAGCATTTT. As protein: CATRGRNQPQHF. The V call is TRBV6-1, the J call TRBJ1-5; tentative D call: TRBD1 (5 bases). Trimming took off 10 bases at V and 4 bases at J, with 11 bases between the two ends. The CDR3 is made up of 12 amino acids. The V gene's germline CDR1 is MNHNS and CDR2 SASEGT.

This chain uses TRBV9 with TRBJ2-3; tentatively, D is TRBD2 (6 bases). There are 19 residues in the CDR3. Germline CDR1 and CDR2: SGDLS and YYNGEE. V gave up 4 bases and J gave up 3 bases, with 27 bases separating them. The CDR3 DNA sequence: TGTGCCAGCAGCCCCCGGCCTCATCCCGGGGACTCCAGTACAGATACGCAGTATTTT. It specifies CASSPRPHPGDSSTDTQYF.

The CDR3 sequence: CASSVTGESGNTIYF. For the CDR3, the DNA is TGTGCCAGCAGCGTGACGGGGGAGTCTGGAAACACCATATATTTT. The rearrangement joins TRBV9 to TRBJ1-3; maybe TRBD1 (5 bases). Between the trimmed V and J ends, which lost 2 bases and 1 base, there was a span of 10 bases. The CDR3 totals 15 residues. Germline-derived CDR1 and CDR2 are SGDLS and YYNGEE.

The CDR3 DNA reads as TGTGCCAGCAGTGACGAGTCTCTTAGCGGGACGAACTCCTACAATGAGCAGTTCTTC. Translating it yields CASSDESLSGTNSYNEQFF. The gene calls are TRBV6-4 and TRBJ2-1, with TRBD2 identical over 8 bases. Germline CDR1 MRHNA, CDR2 SNTAGT. CDR3 length: 19 amino acids. Trimming cost V 2 bases and J 0 bases; bases outside gene matches: 12.

The genes are TRBV30 and TRBJ2-1; 11 bases line up with TRBD2. This CDR3 comprises 15 residues. Unmatched junction bases numbered 6, after V lost 2 bases and J lost 6 bases. Looked up from germline, CDR1 is GTSNPN and CDR2 is SVGIG (reference sequence). The CDR3 reads CAWSLLAGGGNEQFF. CDR3 DNA: TGTGCCTGGAGTTTGTTAGCGGGAGGGGGCAATGAGCAGTTCTTC.

This clone came up once. The V gene is TRBV28, the J gene TRBJ1-5; 8 bases agree with TRBD1. The CDR3 is 15 residues long. V lost 2 bases and J lost 6; bases outside the gene matches: 6. Germline CDR1 MDHEN, CDR2 SYDVKM. The CDR3, as DNA: TGTGCCAGCAGTTTACCGGACAGGGTCTTTCAGCCCCAGCATTTT. It specifies CASSLPDRVFQPQHF.

This chain links TRBV10-3 with TRBJ2-5; no firm D call. The CDR3 sequence is 11 residues long. Germline lookup yields CDR1 ENHRY and CDR2 SYGVKD. Between the trimmed V and J ends, which lost 2 bases and 5 bases, there was a span of 3 bases. The CDR3 sequence is CAISELETQYF. The CDR3, as DNA: TGTGCCATCAGTGAGCTTGAGACCCAGTACTTC.

The rearrangement links TRBV5-1 to TRBJ2-1, with 7 bases lining up with TRBD1. The CDR3 loop spans 13 amino acids. Germline CDR1 is SGHRS and CDR2 is YFSETQ. V lost 6 bases, J lost 8 bases, and 8 bases stayed unmatched. In DNA form, the CDR3 reads TGCGCCAGCACGATCGGGACAGCCGATGAGCAGTTCTTC. Translating gives CASTIGTADEQFF.

This rearrangement joins TRBV30 to TRBJ1-2; TRBD1 aligns across 7 bases. With 3 bases clipped from V and 4 bases from J, the junction kept 14 bases outside the gene matches. Germline CDR1 is GTSNPN and CDR2 is SVGIG (reference sequence). CDR3 length equals 16 residues. CDR3 sequence (DNA): TGTGCCTGGAGGACCTCCTCAAACAGGGGAACCTATGGCTACACCTTC. Translation: CAWRTSSNRGTYGYTF.

The V and J genes are TRBV15 and TRBJ1-4; no definite D call. V was clipped by 5 bases and J by 14 bases, with 21 bases between them. The CDR3 extends over 14 amino acids. Germline V gene lookup returns CDR1 LNHNV and CDR2 YYDKDF (reference sequence). The chain's CDR3 is CATSRVRAGGILFF. The CDR3, as DNA: TGTGCCACCAGCCGTGTGAGGGCCGGCGGAATCCTGTTTTTT.

J is TRBJ2-4 and V is TRBV9, with TRBD2 as a possible D gene (6 bases). Trimming took 7 bases from V and 4 from J, leaving 6 bases between them. The germline gives CDR1 SGDLS, CDR2 YYNGEE. The CDR3 is 11 residues long. Here the CDR3 DNA reads TGTGCCAGCGGGACTAAAAACATTCAGTACTTC. Translation gives CASGTKNIQYF.

The chain is built from TRBV28 and TRBJ1-2; a weak D match, TRBD1 (5 bases). V shed 3 bases and J shed 6 bases, with 8 bases lying between them. The CDR3 extends over 12 amino acids. Per the germline V gene, CDR1 is MDHEN and CDR2 is SYDVKM. The CDR3 here is CASSLTAHGYTF. In DNA form, the CDR3 reads TGTGCCAGCAGTTTGACAGCCCATGGCTACACCTTC.

The chain has TRBV18 and TRBJ2-3, with 8 nucleotides matching TRBD2. The CDR3 loop spans 16 amino acids. Germline loops: CDR1 KGHSH, CDR2 LQKENI. J was trimmed by 2 bases and V by 1 base; bases with no gene match: 5. The CDR3 DNA reads TGTGCCAGCTCACCACTTAGCGGGACATCCACAGATACGCAGTATTTT. It specifies CASSPLSGTSTDTQYF.

This rearrangement joins TRBV18 to TRBJ1-5; 7 positions agree with TRBD1. There are 17 residues in the CDR3. Germline lookup yields CDR1 KGHSH and CDR2 LQKENI. Germline trimming cut 1 base from V and 0 bases from J; bases unmatched to any gene: 6. In DNA form, the CDR3 reads TGTGCCAGCTCACCACGGAGGGACAGCTATAGCAATCAGCCCCAGCATTTT. Protein: CASSPRRDSYSNQPQHF.

A word on this clone: This CDR3 is also generated by other DNA sequences in the sample. The chain carries TRBV6-5 and TRBJ2-7; D possibly corresponds to TRBD2 (5 bases). CDR1 and CDR2 from the germline V gene are MNHEY and SVGAGI. Trimming removed 0 bases from V and 0 bases from J, with 12 bases in between. The CDR3 runs 16 residues. The CDR3 sequence is CASSYSTSGSSYEQYF. The CDR3 DNA sequence: TGTGCCAGCAGTTACTCTACCTCGGGGAGCTCCTACGAGCAGTACTTC.

A note on this clone: The CDR3 carries no conserved terminal phenylalanine or tryptophan, so it likely arises from a read error. Because the CDR3's place on the DNA is in doubt, the DNA is left out and the CDR3 is given as listed by TCRdb. The chain is built from TRBV14 and TRBJ1-1; the table's TRBD1 call for D was not verified on the DNA. Germline loops: CDR1 SGHDN, CDR2 FVKESK. The CDR3 contains 13 residues when both ends are counted. The chain's CDR3 is CASSQVSTGGFFL.

V is TRBV18 and J is TRBJ1-1, with TRBD1 identical over 9 bases. V was clipped by 6 bases and J by 1 base; unmatched bases: 6. The CDR3 totals 15 residues. CDR1 and CDR2 from the germline V gene are KGHSH and LQKENI. The CDR3 loop reads CASSLGQGRNTEAFF. The CDR3 DNA reads as TGTGCCAGCTCCCTGGGACAGGGTAGGAACACTGAAGCTTTCTTT.

This chain connects TRBV30 to TRBJ2-7; no clear D. Germline values: CDR1 GTSNPN, CDR2 SVGIG (reference sequence). The CDR3 spans 13 residues. V was trimmed by 2 bases and J by 4 bases, leaving 12 bases between them. CDR3 amino acids: CAWSFSAPYEQYF. The CDR3 nucleotides are TGTGCCTGGAGTTTCAGCGCACCGTACGAGCAGTACTTC.

This chain connects TRBV2 to TRBJ2-4, with D possibly TRBD1 on 6 matching bases. Between the trimmed V and J ends, which lost 5 bases and 7 bases, there was a span of 21 bases. The CDR3 sequence is 16 residues long. The germline gives CDR1 SNHLY, CDR2 FYNNEI. CDR3 sequence reads: CASSPWDTGRGNIQYF. The CDR3 DNA sequence: TGTGCCAGCAGTCCCTGGGACACTGGAAGGGGGAACATTCAGTACTTC.

This clone was seen a single time. The V gene is TRBV4-1, the J gene TRBJ2-7, with TRBD1 identical over 7 bases. Germline assignment: CDR1 MGHRA and CDR2 YSYEKL. The length of the CDR3 is 15 residues. Trimming took 5 bases from V and 3 from J; bases not matched to a gene: 10. CDR3 loop: CASSEGTVGDYEQYF. In DNA form, the CDR3 reads TGCGCCAGCAGCGAGGGGACAGTGGGGGACTACGAGCAGTACTTC.

This clone appeared once. The CDR3 DNA follows: TGCAGCGTTGAGGCCCTAGCGGGAGACTACAATGAGCAGTTCTTC. Encoded protein: CSVEALAGDYNEQFF. The chain has TRBV29-1 and TRBJ2-1, with 10 bases aligning to TRBD2. CDR3 length: 15 residues. J lost 3 bases, V lost 3 bases, and 5 bases had no gene match. The germline gives CDR1 SQVTM, CDR2 ANQGSEA.

This chain connects TRBV12-5 to TRBJ2-7; tentative D call: TRBD1 (5 bases). V shed 6 bases and J shed 3 bases, with 9 bases lying between them. This CDR3 contains 12 residues. Looked up from germline, CDR1 is LGHNT and CDR2 is FRNRAP. The CDR3 spells CASGYRNYEQYF. Here the CDR3 DNA reads TGTGCTAGTGGGTACAGGAACTACGAGCAGTACTTC.

The V call is TRBV27, the J call TRBJ2-5; tentative D call: TRBD2 (6 bases). The CDR3 covers 16 residues. Germline V CDR1 and CDR2: MNHEY, SMNVEV (reference sequence). Trimming pared 5 bases from V and 1 base from J, leaving 17 bases between. As DNA, the CDR3 is TGTGCCAGCAGTGAACTAGGAGGGGCCCTCCAAGAGACCCAGTACTTC. It is translated as CASSELGGALQETQYF.

The chain has TRBV4-1 and TRBJ2-7, with 12 bases fitting TRBD2. With 4 bases clipped from V and 5 bases from J, the junction kept 3 bases outside the gene matches. The CDR3 covers 14 residues. CDR1 is MGHRA and CDR2 is YSYEKL in the germline V gene. This CDR3 is CASSPTSGRNEQYF. CDR3 DNA: TGCGCCAGCAGCCCAACTAGCGGGAGGAACGAGCAGTACTTC.

The chain combines TRBV5-4 with TRBJ1-4; 8 bases fit TRBD1. Germline lookup yields CDR1 SGHNT and CDR2 YYREEE (reference sequence). The CDR3 totals 17 residues. V shed 3 bases and J 4 bases; nucleotides not matched to a gene: 11. CDR3 coding DNA: TGTGCCAGCAGCTCAACCGGGACAGGAAATTATAATGAAAAACTGTTTTTT. This gives the protein CASSSTGTGNYNEKLFF.

This clone has just a few counts. This chain connects TRBV7-9 to TRBJ2-2; D perhaps matches TRBD1 (6 bases). V was pared by 1 base and J by 1 base, with 7 bases between. CDR3 length: 15 amino acids. Germline V lookup: CDR1 SEHNR, CDR2 FQNEAQ (reference sequence). For the CDR3, the DNA is TGTGCCAGCAGCTTAGGGGGACAGAACACCGGGGAGCTGTTTTTT. This gives the protein CASSLGGQNTGELFF.